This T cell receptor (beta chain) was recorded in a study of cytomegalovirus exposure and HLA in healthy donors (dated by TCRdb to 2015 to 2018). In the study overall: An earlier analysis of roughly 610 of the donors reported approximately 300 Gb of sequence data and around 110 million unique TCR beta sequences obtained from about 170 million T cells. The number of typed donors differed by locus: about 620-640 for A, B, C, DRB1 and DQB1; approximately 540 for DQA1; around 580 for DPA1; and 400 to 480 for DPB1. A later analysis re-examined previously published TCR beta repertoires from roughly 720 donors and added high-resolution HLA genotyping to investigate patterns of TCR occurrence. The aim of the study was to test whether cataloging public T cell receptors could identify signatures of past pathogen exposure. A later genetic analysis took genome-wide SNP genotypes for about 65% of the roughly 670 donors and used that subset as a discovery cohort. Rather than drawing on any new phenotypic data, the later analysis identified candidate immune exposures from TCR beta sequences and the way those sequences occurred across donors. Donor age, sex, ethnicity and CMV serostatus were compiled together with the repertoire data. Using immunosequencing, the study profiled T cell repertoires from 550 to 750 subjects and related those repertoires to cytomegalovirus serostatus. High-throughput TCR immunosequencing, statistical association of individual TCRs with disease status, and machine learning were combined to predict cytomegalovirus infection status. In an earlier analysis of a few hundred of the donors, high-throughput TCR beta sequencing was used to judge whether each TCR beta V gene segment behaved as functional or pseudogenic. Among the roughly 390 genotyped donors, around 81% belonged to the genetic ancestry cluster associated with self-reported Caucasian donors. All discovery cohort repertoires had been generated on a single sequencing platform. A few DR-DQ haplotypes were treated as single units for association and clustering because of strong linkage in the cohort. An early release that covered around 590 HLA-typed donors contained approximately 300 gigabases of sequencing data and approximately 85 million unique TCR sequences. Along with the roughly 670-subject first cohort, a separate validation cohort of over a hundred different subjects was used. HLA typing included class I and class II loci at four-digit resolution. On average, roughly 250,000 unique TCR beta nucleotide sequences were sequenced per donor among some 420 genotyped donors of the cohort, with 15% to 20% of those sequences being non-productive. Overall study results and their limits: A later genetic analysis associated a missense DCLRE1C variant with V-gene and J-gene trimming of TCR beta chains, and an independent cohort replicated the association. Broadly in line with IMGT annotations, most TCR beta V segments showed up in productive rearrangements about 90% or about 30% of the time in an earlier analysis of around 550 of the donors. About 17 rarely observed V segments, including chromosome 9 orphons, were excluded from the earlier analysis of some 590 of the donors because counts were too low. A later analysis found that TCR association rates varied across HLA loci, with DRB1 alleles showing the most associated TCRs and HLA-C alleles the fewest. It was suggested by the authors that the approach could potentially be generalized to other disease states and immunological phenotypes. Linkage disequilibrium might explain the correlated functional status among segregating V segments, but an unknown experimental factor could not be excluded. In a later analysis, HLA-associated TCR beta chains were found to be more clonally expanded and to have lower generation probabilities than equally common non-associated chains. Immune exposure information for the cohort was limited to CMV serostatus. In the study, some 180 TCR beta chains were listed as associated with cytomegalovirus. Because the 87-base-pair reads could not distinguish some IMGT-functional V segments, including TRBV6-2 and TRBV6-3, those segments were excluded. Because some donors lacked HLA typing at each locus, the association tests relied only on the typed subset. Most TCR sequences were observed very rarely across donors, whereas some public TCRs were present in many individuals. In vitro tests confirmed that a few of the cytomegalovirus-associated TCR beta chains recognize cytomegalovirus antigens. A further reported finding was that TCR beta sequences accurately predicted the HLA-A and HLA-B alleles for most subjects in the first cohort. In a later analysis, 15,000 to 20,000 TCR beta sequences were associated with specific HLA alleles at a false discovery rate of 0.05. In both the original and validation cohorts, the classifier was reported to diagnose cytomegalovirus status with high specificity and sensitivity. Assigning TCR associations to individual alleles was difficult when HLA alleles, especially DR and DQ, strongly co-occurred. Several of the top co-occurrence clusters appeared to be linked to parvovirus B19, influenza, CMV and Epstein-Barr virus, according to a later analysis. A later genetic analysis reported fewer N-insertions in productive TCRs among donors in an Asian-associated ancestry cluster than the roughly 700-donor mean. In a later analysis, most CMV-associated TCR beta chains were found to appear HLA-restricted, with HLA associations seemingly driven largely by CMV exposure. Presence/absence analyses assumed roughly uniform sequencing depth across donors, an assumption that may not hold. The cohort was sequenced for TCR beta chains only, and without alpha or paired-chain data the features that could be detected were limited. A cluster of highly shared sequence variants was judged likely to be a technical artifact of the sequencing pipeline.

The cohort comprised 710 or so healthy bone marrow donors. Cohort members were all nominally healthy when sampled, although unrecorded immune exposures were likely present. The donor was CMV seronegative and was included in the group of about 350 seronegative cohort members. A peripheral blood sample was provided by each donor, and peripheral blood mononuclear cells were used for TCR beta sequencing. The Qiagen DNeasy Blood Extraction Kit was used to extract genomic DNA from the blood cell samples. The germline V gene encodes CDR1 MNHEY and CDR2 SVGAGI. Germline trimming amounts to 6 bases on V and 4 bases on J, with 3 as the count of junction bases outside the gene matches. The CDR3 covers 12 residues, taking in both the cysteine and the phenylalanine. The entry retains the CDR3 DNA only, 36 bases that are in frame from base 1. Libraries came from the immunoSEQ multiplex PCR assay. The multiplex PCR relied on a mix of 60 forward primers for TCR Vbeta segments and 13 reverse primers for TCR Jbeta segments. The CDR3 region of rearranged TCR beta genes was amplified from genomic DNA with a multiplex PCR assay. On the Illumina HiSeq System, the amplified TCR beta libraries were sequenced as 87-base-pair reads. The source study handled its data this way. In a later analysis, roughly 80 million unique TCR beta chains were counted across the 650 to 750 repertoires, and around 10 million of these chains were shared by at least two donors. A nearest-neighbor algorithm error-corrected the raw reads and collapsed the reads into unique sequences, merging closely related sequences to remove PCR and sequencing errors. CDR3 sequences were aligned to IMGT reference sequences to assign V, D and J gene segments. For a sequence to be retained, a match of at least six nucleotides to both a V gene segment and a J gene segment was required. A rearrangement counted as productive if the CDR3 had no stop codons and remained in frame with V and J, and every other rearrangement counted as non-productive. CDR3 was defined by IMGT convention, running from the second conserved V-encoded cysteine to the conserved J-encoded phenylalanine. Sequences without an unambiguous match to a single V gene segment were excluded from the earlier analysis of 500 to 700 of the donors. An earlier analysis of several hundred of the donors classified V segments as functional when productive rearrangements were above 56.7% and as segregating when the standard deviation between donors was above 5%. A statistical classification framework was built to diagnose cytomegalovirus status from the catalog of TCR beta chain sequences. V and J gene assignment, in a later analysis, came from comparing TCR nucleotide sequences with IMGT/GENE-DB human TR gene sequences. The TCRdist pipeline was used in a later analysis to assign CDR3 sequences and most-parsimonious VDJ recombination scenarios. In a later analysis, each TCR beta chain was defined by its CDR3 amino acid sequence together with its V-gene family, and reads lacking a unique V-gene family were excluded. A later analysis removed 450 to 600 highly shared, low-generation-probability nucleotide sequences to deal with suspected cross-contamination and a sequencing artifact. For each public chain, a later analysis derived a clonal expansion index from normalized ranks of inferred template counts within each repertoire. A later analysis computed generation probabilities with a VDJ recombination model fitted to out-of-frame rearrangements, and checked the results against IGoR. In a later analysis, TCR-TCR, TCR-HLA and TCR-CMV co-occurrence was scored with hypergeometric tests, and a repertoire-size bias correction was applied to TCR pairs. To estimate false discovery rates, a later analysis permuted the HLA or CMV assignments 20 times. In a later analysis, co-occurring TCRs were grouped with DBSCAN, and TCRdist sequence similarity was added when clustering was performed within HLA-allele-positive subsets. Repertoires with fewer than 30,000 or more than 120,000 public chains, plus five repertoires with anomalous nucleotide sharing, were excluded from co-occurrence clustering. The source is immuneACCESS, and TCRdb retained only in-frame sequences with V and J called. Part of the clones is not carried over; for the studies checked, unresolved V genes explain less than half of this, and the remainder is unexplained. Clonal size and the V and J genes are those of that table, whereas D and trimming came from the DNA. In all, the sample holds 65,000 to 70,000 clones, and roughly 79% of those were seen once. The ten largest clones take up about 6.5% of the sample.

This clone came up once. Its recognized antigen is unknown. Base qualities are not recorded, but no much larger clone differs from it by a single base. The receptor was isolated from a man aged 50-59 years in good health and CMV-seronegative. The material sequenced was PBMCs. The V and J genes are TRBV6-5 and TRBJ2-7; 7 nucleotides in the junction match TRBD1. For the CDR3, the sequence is CASRQQGYEQYF. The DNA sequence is TGTGCCAGCAGACAACAGGGGTACGAGCAGTACTTC.